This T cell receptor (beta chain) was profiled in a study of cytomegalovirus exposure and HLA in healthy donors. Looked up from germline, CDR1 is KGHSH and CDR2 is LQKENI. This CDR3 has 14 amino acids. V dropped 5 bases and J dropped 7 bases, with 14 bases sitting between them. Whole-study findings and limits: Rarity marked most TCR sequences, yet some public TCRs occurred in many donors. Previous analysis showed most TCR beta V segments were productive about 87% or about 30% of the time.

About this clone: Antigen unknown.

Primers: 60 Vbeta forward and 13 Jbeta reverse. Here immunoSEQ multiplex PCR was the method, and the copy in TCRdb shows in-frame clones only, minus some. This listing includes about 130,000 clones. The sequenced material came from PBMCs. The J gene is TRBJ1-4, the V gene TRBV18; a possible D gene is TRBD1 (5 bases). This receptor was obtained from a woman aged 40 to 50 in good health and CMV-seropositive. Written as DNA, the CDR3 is TGTGCCAGCTCAGATCAGGGCTGGGGTGAAAAACTGTTTTTT. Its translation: CASSDQGWGEKLFF.